This TCR beta chain comes out of a study of identical twins. This CDR3 is built from 14 residues. The V end lost 0 bases, the J end lost 1 base, and 6 bases lay between the germline ends. Germline V gives CDR1 LGHDT, CDR2 YNNKEL (reference sequence). Template switching introduced a universal primer site, and the cDNA bore unique molecular identifiers. TCRdb reprocessed the 5' RACE reads with MiXCR, giving one entry per CDR3 protein. In the table there are 1.5 million to 2 million distinct CDR3 sequences, more than 30% of which are singletons. Study-level findings and limits: Twins shared beta out-of-frame sequences in excess, but this excess was weaker.

There are many counts of this clonotype. The antigen is unknown. Sequencing was carried out using cord blood. The source is a newborn girl in good health. The chain combines TRBV3-1 with TRBJ1-1; D uncertain. The CDR3 protein is CASSQEGRNTEAFF. CDR3 in DNA: TGTGCCAGCAGCCAAGAGGGCCGGAACACTGAAGCTTTCTTT.